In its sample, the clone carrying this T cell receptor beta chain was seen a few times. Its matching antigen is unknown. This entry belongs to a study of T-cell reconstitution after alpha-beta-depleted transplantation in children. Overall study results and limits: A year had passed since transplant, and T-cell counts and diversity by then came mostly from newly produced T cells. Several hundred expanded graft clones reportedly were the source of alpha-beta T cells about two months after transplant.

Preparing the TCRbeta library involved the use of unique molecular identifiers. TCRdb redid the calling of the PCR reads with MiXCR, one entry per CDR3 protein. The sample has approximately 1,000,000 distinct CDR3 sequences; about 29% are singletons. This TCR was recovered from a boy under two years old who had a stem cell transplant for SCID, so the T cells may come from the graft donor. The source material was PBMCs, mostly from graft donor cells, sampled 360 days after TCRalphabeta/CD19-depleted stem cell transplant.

The CDR3: CASIAGGETQYF. CDR3 bases: TGTGCCAGCATCGCAGGGGGGGAGACCCAGTACTTC. The V gene is TRBV14, the J gene TRBJ2-5, with D possibly being TRBD1 (7 bases). The V and J ends lost 7 bases and 5 bases respectively, with 11 bases between them. The germline gives CDR1 SGHDN, CDR2 FVKESK. The CDR3 loop spans 12 amino acids.